The T cell receptor beta chain described here comes from a study of molecular identifiers for immune sequencing clone quantification. MiXCR, applied by TCRdb to the PCR reads, yields one record per CDR3 protein. Here the sample spans about 630,000 distinct CDR3 sequences, about 25% being singletons. Study-wide results and limits: More than 97% of effector molecules, versus under 1% of naive-cell molecules, belonged to clones above 20 RNA copies.

This clonotype was observed once. Its antigen is not known. One junction end does not reproduce the germline sequence, and a read error may be involved. CDR3 size: 13 residues. The germline V gene has CDR1 SNHLY and CDR2 FYNNEI. Sequenced material: naive CD8+ T cells from blood, with Jurkat cell RNA spiked in. Subset indicated: FACS-sorted CD8+CD4-CCR7+CD45RA+ naive T cells. This TCR derives from a human donor in good health. Some libraries in this study had Jurkat cell RNA spiked in. The V and J genes are TRBV2 and TRBJ2-1; perhaps TRBD1 as D (5 bases). As DNA, the CDR3 is TGTGCCAGCAGTTCGACTGACAGAATTAAGCAGCTCTTC. This codes for CASSSTDRIKQLF.